This T cell receptor beta chain was sequenced for a study of blood T cell repertoires in COVID-19. Study-wide context: From T cells, B-cell-depleted T cells, or PBMCs came the material, which was cDNA or gDNA.

Clones were sequenced by immunoSEQ multiplex PCR, and TCRdb holds only the in-frame ones, with some missing. The sample carries 45,000 to 65,000 clones, under 85% recorded once. V lost 4 bases and J 1 base, leaving 10 bases between the germline ends. The CDR3 is 14 residues long. The V gene's germline CDR1 is MNHEY and CDR2 SVGAGI. This chain links TRBV6-5 with TRBJ1-1; tentative D call: TRBD1 (5 bases). Material: peripheral blood. The origin of this receptor is a man between 65 and 85 years old with active COVID-19. CDR3: CASSWGVENTEAFF. CDR3 in DNA: TGTGCCAGCAGTTGGGGGGTCGAGAACACTGAAGCTTTCTTT.